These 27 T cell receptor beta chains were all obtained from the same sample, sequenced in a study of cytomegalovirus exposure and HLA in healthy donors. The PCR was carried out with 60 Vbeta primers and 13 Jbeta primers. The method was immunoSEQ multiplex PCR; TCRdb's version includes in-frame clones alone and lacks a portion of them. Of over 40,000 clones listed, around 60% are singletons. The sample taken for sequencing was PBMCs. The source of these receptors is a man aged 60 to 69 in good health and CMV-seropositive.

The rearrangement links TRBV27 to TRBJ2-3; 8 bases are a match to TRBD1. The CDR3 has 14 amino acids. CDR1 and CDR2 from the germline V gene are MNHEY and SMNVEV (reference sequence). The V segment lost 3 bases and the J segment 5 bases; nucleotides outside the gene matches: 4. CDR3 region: CASSFQGARDTQYF. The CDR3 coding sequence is TGTGCCAGCAGTTTCCAGGGGGCGAGAGATACGCAGTATTTT.

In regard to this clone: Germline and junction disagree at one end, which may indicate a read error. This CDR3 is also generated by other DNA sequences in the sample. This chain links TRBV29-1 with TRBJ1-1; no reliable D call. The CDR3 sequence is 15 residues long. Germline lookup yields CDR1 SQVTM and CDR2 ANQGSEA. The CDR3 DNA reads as TGCAGCGTCGCCCGGGTCGCGGTACTGAACACTGAGGCTTTCTTT. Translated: CSVARVAVLNTEAFF.

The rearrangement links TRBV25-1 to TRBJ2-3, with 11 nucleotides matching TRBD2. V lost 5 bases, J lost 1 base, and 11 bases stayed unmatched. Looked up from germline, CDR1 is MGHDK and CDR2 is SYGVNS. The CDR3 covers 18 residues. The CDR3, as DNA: TGTGCCAGCAGTCTAACTAGCGGGAGAGGTCTAGGCACAGATACGCAGTATTTT. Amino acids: CASSLTSGRGLGTDTQYF.

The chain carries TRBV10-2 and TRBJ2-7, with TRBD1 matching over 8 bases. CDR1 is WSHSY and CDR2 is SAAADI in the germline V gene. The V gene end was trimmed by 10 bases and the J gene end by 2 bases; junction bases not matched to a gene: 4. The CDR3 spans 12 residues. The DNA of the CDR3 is TGCGCCACCCTGGACAGGGCCTACGAGCAGTACTTC. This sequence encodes CATLDRAYEQYF.

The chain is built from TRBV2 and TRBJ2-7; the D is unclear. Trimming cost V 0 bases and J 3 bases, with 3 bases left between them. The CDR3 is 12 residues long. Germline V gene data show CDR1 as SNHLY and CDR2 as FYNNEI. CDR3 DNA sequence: TGTGCCAGCAGTGAAGCCTACTACGAGCAGTACTTC. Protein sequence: CASSEAYYEQYF.

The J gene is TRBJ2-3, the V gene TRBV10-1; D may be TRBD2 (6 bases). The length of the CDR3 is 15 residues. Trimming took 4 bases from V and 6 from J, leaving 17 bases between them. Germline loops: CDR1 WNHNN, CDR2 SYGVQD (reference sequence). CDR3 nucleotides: TGCGCCAGCAGTGCGAAGCGGACCGGAGGGGATACGCAGTATTTT. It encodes CASSAKRTGGDTQYF.

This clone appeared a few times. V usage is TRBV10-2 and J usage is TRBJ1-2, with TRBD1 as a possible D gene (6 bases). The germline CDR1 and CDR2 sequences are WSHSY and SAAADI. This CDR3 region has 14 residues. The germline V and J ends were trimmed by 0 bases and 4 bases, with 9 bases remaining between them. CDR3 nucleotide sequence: TGCGCCAGCAGTGAGTCGAGGGGGGGCTATGGCTACACCTTC. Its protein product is CASSESRGGYGYTF.

In DNA, the CDR3 is TGTGCCTGGAGTGCGGGACACTCCTACGAGCAGTACTTC. It is translated as CAWSAGHSYEQYF. The V and J genes are TRBV30 and TRBJ2-7, with D tentatively TRBD1 (6 bases). This CDR3 comprises 13 residues. Between the trimmed V and J ends, which lost 1 base and 0 bases, there was a span of 7 bases. Germline CDR1 is GTSNPN and CDR2 is SVGIG (reference sequence).

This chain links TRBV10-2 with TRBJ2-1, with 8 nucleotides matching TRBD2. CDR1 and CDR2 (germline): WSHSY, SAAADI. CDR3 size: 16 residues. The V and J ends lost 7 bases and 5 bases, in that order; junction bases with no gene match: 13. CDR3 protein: CASMSGGISRDNEQFF. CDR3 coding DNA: TGCGCCAGCATGAGCGGGGGTATTAGCAGAGACAATGAGCAGTTCTTC.

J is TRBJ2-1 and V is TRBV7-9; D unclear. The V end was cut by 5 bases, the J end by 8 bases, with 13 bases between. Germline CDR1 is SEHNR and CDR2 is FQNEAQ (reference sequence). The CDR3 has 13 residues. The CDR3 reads CASSPSSRDEQFF. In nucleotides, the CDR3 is TGTGCCAGCAGCCCGAGTTCACGGGATGAGCAGTTCTTC.

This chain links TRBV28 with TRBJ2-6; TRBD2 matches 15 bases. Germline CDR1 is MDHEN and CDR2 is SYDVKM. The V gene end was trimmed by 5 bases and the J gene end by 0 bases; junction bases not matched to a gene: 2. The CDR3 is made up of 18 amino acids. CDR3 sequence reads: CASSGTSGRFSGANVLTF. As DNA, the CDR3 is TGTGCCAGCAGTGGGACTAGCGGGAGGTTCTCTGGGGCCAACGTCCTGACTTTC.

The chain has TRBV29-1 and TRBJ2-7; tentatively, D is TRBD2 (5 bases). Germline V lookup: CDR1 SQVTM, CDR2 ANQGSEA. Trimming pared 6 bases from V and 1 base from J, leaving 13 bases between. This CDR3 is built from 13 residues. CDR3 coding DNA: TGCAGCGTCCTCTTGGACTCTTCCTACGAGCAGTACTTC. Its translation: CSVLLDSSYEQYF.

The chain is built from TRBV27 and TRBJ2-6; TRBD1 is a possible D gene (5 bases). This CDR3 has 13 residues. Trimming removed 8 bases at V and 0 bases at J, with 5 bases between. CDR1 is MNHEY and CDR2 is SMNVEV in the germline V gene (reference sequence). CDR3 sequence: CASGASGANVLTF. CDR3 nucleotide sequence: TGTGCCAGCGGGGCCTCTGGGGCCAACGTCCTGACTTTC.

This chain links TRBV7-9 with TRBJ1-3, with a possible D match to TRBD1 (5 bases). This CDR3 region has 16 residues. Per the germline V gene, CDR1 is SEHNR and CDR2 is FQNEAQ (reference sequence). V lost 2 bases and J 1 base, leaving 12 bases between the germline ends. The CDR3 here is CASSLTGGKSGNTIYF. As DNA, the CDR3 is TGTGCCAGCAGCTTAACGGGGGGTAAATCTGGAAACACCATATATTTT.

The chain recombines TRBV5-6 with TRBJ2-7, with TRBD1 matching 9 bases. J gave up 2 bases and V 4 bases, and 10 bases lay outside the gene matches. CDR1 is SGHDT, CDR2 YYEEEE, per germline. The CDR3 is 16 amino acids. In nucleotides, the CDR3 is TGTGCCAGCAGCAGTTACGGGACAGGGTTTACCTACGAGCAGTACTTC. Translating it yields CASSSYGTGFTYEQYF.

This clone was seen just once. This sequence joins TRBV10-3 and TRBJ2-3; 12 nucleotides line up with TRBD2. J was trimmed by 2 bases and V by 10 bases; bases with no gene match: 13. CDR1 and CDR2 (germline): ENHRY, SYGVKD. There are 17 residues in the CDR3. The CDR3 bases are TGTGCCACCACAGCCGGGACTAGCGGGCTGAACACAGATACGCAGTATTTT. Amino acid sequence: CATTAGTSGLNTDTQYF.

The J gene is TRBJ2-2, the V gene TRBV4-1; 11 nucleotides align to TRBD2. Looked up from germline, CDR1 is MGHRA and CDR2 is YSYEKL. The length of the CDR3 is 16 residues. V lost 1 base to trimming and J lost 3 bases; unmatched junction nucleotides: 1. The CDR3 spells CASSQGLAGYTGELFF. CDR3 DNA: TGCGCCAGCAGCCAAGGACTAGCGGGATACACCGGGGAGCTGTTTTTT.

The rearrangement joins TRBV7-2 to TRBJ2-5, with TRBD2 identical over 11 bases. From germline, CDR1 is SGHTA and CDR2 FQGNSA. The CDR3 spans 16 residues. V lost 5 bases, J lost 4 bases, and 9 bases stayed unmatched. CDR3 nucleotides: TGTGCCAGCAGCCCAGACTTAGCGGGAGGGCCAGAGACCCAGTACTTC. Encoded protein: CASSPDLAGGPETQYF.

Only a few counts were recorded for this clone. CDR3 loop: CATSSGLAGGSYNEQFF. The CDR3 DNA reads as TGTGCCACCAGCAGTGGACTAGCGGGAGGTTCCTACAATGAGCAGTTCTTC. The chain employs TRBV15 and TRBJ2-1; 14 bases align to TRBD2. V shed 3 bases, J shed 1 base, and the junction held 2 bases outside the gene matches. This CDR3 spans 17 amino acids. Germline loops: CDR1 LNHNV, CDR2 YYDKDF (reference sequence).

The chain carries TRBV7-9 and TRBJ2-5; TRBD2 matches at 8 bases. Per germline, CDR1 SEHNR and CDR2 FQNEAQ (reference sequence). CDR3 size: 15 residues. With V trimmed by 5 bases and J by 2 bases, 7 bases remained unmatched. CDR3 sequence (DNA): TGTGCCAGCAGCCCCCCAACTAGCGGACAAGAGACCCAGTACTTC. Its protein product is CASSPPTSGQETQYF.

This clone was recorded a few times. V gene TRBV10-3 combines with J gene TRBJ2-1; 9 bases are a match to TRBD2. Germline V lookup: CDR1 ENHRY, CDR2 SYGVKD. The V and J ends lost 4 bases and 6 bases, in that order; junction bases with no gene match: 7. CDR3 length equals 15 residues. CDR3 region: CAISVVAGVVNEQFF. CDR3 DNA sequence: TGTGCCATCAGTGTGGTAGCGGGAGTGGTCAATGAGCAGTTCTTC.

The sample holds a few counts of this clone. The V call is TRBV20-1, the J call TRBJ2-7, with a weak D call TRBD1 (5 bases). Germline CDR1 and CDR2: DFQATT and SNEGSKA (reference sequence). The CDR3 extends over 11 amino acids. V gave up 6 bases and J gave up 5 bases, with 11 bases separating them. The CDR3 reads CSASTGNEQYF. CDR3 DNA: TGCAGTGCCAGCACAGGTAACGAGCAGTACTTC.

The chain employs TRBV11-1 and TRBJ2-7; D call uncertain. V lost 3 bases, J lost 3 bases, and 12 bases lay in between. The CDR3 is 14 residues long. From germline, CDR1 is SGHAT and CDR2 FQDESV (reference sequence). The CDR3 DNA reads TGTGCCAGCAGCTTGAACAGTTTGAACTACGAGCAGTACTTC. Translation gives CASSLNSLNYEQYF.

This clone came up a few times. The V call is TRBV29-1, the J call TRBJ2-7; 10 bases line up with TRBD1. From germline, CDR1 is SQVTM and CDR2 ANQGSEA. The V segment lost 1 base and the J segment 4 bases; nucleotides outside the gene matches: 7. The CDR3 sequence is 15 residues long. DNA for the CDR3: TGCAGCGTTGAAGCCCCGACAGGGGGCGCGTACGAGCAGTACTTC. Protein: CSVEAPTGGAYEQYF.

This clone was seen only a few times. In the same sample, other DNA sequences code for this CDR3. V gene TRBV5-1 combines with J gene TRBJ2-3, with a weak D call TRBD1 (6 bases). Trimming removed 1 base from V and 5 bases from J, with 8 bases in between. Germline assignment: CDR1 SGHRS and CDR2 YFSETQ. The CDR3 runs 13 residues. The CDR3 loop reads CASSLTGRDTQYF. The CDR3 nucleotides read TGCGCCAGCAGCTTGACAGGGAGAGATACGCAGTATTTT.

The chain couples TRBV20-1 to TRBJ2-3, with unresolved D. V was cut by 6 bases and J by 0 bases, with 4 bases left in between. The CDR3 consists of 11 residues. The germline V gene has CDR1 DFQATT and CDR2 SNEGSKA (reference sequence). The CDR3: CSASSTDTQYF. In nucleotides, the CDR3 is TGCAGTGCCTCCAGCACAGATACGCAGTATTTT.

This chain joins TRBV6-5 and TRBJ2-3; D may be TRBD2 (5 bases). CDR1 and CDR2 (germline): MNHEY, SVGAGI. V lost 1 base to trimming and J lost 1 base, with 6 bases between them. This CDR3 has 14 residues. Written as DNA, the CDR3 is TGTGCCAGCAGTTACTTGCGGGGCACAGATACGCAGTATTTT. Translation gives CASSYLRGTDTQYF.